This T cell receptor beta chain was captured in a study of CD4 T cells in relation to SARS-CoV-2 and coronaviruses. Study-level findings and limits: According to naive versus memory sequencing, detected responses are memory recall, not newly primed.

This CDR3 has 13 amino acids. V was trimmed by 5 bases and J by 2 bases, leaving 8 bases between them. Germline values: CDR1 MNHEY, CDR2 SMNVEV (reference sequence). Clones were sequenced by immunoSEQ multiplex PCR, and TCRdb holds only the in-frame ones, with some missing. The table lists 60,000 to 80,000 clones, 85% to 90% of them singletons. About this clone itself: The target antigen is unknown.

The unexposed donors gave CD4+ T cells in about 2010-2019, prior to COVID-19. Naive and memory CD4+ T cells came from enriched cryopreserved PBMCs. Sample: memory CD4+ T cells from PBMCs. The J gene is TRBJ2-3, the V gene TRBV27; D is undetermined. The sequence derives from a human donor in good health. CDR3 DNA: TGTGCCAGCAGTGGATACAACACAGATACGCAGTATTTT. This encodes CASSGYNTDTQYF.